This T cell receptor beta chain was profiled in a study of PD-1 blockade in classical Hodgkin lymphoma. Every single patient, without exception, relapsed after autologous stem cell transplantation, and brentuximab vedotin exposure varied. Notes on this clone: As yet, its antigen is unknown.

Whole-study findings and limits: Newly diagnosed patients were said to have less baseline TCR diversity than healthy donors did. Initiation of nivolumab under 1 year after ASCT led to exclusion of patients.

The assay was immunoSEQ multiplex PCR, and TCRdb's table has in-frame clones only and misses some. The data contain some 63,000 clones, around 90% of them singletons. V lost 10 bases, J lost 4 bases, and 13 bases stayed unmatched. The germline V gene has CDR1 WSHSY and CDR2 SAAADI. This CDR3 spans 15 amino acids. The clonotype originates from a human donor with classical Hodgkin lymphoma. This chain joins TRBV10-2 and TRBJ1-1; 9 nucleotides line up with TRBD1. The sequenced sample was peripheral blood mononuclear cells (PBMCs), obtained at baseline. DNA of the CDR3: TGCGCCACCCAAGGGCAGGGACAGGGAGCCACTGAAGCTTTCTTT. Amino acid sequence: CATQGQGQGATEAFF.